This T cell receptor (beta chain) came from a study of blood T cell repertoires in COVID-19. Overall study context: Samples of COVID-19 (acute and convalescent) were obtained from the United States, Italy and Spain. From T cells, B-cell-depleted T cells, or PBMCs came the material, which was cDNA or gDNA.

Under the authors' procedure: Reference gene primer amplification gave estimated nucleated cell counts. Here immunoSEQ multiplex PCR was the method, and the copy in TCRdb shows in-frame clones only, minus some. V, J and clone size derive from that table, while D and trimming were established from the DNA sequence. The repertoire holds 130,000 or so clones, approximately 84% seen once, with roughly 18% in the top ten. The CDR3 spans 11 residues. CDR1 is SGHRS, CDR2 YFSETQ, per germline. V lost 4 bases to trimming and J lost 3 bases, with 5 bases between them. Source material: peripheral blood. The chain carries TRBV5-1 and TRBJ2-7; D ambiguous. This TCR came from a woman aged 45 to 65 who had recovered from COVID-19. The CDR3 sequence is CASSAHYEQYF. The CDR3 bases are TGCGCCAGCAGCGCACACTACGAGCAGTACTTC. The complete variable domain, with remaining parts taken from reference TRBV5-1 and TRBJ2-7, reads KAGVTQTPRYLIKTRGQQVTLSCSPISGHRSVSWYQQTPGQGLQFLFEYFSETQRNKGNFPGRFSGRQFSNSRSEMNVSTLELGDSALYLCASSAHYEQYFGPGTRLTVT.